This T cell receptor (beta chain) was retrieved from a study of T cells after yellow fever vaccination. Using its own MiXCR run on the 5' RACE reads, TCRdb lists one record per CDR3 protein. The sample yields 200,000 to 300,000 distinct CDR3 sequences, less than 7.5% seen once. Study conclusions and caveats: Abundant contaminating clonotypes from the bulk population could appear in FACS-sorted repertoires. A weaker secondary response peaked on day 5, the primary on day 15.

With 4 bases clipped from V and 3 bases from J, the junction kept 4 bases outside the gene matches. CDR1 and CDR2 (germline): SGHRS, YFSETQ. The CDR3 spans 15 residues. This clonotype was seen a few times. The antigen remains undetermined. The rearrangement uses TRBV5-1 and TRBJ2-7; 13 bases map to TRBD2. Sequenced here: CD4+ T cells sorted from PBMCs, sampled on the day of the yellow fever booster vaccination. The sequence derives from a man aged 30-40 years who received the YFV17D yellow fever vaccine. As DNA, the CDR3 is TGCGCCAGCAGCGGGGGGACTAGCGGGATCTACGAGCAGTACTTC. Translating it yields CASSGGTSGIYEQYF.